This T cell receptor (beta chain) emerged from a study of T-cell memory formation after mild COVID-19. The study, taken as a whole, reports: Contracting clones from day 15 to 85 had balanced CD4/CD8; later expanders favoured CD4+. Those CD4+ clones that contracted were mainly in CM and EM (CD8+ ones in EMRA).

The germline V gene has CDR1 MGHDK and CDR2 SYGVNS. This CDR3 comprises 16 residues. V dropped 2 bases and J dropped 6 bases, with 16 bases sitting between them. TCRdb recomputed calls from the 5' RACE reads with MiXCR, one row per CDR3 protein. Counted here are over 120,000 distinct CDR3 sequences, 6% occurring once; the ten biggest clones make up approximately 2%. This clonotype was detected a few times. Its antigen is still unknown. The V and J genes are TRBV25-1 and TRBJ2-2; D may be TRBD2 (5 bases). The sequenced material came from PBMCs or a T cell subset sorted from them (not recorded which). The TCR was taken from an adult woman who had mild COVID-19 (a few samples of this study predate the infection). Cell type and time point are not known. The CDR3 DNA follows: TGTGCCAGCAGTGAAACGGGATTCGGGGTGGCCGGGGAGCTGTTTTTT. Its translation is CASSETGFGVAGELFF.